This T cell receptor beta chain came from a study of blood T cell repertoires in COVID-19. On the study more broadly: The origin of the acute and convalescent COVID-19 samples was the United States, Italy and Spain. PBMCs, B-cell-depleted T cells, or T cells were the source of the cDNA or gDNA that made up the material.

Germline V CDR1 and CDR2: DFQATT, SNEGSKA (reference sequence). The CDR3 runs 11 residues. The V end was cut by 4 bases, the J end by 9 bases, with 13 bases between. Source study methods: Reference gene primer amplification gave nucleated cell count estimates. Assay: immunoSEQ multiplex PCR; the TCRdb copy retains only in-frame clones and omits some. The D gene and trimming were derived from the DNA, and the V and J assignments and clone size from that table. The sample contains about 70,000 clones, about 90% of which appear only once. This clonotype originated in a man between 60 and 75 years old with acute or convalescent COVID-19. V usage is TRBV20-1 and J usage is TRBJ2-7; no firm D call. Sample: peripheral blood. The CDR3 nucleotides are TGCAGTGCTACAGATTACGGGTGGCAGTACTTC. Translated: CSATDYGWQYF.